These T cell receptor beta chains were read from a single sample in a study of siplizumab effects on memory and regulatory T cells. The method was immunoSEQ multiplex PCR; TCRdb's version includes in-frame clones alone and lacks a portion of them. The table includes around 110,000 clones, around 94% detected once. Sequencing was done on a sample of non-Treg CD4+ T cells sorted from blood. The source is a human donor in good health. Both conserved end residues are part of each CDR3. A D gene is named only where the DNA matches it firmly. Clone size is given for some rows only: seen once, a few or many times, or a class if the clone is expanded.

NA	TRBJ1-1	TRBV7-8	11	NA	CASSLATEAFF	TGTGCCAGCAGCTTAGCCACTGAAGCTTTCTTT
NA	TRBJ2-5	TRBV11-2	18	TRBD2	CASSLMSSGRASAETQYF	TGTGCCAGCAGCTTGATGAGTAGCGGGAGGGCGAGTGCGGAGACCCAGTACTTC
NA	TRBJ1-2	TRBV30	14	NA	CAWSPTGRGYGYTF	TGTGCCTGGAGTCCAACAGGGCGAGGCTATGGCTACACCTTC
NA	TRBJ2-2	TRBV11-2	15	TRBD2	CASDRGGGRPGELFF	TGTGCCAGCGACCGTGGCGGGGGTCGTCCCGGGGAGCTGTTTTTT
few	TRBJ2-7	TRBV7-2	13	NA	CASSLAVGYEQYF	TGTGCCAGCAGCTTAGCAGTGGGTTACGAGCAGTACTTC
NA	TRBJ2-7	TRBV18	13	TRBD1	CASSPTGGDEQYF	TGTGCCAGCTCACCGACAGGGGGCGACGAGCAGTACTTC
NA	TRBJ2-2	TRBV2	13	NA	CASTGTMAGELFF	TGTGCCAGCACCGGGACAATGGCCGGGGAGCTGTTTTTT
once	TRBJ1-4	TRBV7-2	14	NA	CASSPTEGNEKLFF	TGTGCCAGCAGCCCGACGGAGGGGAATGAAAAACTGTTTTTT
NA	TRBJ1-2	TRBV6-5	15	TRBD1	CASSYRDRGAYGYTF	TGTGCCAGCAGTTACCGTGACAGGGGTGCCTATGGCTACACCTTC
NA	TRBJ2-7	TRBV7-9	13	NA	CASSLRGGYEQYF	TGTGCCAGCAGCTTAAGGGGGGGCTACGAGCAGTACTTC
NA	TRBJ2-1	TRBV15	14	NA	CATSSPSRYNEQFF	TGTGCCACCAGCAGCCCCTCCCGTTACAATGAGCAGTTCTTC
NA	TRBJ1-4	TRBV5-6	15	NA	CASSFAPGAHEKLFF	TGTGCCAGCAGCTTCGCGCCCGGGGCCCATGAAAAACTGTTTTTT
NA	TRBJ1-2	TRBV6-5	14	NA	CASSSGGGYYGYTF	TGTGCCAGCAGTTCCGGGGGAGGTTACTATGGCTACACCTTC
NA	TRBJ2-5	TRBV2	14	NA	CASTSRAHQETQYF	TGTGCCAGCACCTCCAGGGCCCACCAAGAGACCCAGTACTTC
NA	TRBJ2-1	TRBV30	13	NA	CAFLADSYNEQFF	TGTGCCTTTTTAGCGGACTCCTACAATGAGCAGTTCTTC
NA	TRBJ2-7	TRBV29-1	11	NA	CAVWLWDEQYF	TGCGCGGTCTGGCTCTGGGACGAGCAGTACTTC
NA	TRBJ2-2	TRBV7-2	12	NA	CASSEHREELFF	TGTGCCAGCAGCGAACATCGGGAGGAGCTGTTTTTT
NA	TRBJ1-6	TRBV9	16	TRBD1	CASSATGGSIGSPLHF	TGTGCCAGCAGCGCGACAGGGGGCTCGATAGGTTCACCCCTCCACTTT
once	TRBJ2-7	TRBV5-5	16	NA	CASSRTPGASSYEQYF	TGTGCCAGCAGCCGAACCCCGGGGGCGAGCTCCTACGAGCAGTACTTC
once	TRBJ2-1	TRBV5-1	15	TRBD2	CASSLAGEKYNEQFF	TGCGCCAGCAGTTTAGCGGGGGAAAAGTACAATGAGCAGTTCTTC
NA	TRBJ2-5	TRBV7-2	12	NA	CASSQGYETQYF	TGTGCCAGCAGCCAGGGGTACGAGACCCAGTACTTC
NA	TRBJ1-5	TRBV25-1	14	NA	CASRSDGSNQPQHF	TGTGCCAGCAGATCGGACGGCTCCAATCAGCCCCAGCATTTT
few	TRBJ1-2	TRBV4-1	16	NA	CASSEEVVSRPYGYTF	TGCGCCAGCAGCGAAGAGGTGGTCTCACGGCCCTATGGCTACACCTTC
NA	TRBJ1-1	TRBV19	13	NA	CASSSTVNTEAFF	TGTGCCAGTAGCTCGACGGTGAACACTGAAGCTTTCTTT
NA	TRBJ2-6	TRBV19	15	NA	CASSIQFSGANVLTF	TGTGCCAGTAGCATACAGTTCTCTGGGGCCAACGTCCTGACTTTC
NA	TRBJ1-5	TRBV7-9	11	NA	CASSLSGSQHF	TGTGCCAGCAGCTTATCTGGGTCCCAGCATTTT
NA	TRBJ1-1	TRBV6-1	14	NA	CASSEALGKTEAFF	TGTGCCAGCAGTGAAGCGCTTGGTAAAACTGAAGCTTTCTTT
NA	TRBJ2-3	TRBV9	16	TRBD2	CASSPQPLAAFDTQYF	TGTGCCAGCAGCCCCCAGCCTCTAGCGGCCTTCGATACGCAGTATTTT
NA	TRBJ1-5	TRBV6-6	16	TRBD1	CASSYWAGGRNQPQHF	TGTGCCAGCAGTTATTGGGCAGGGGGCCGTAATCAGCCCCAGCATTTT
NA	TRBJ2-4	TRBV2	16	NA	CASSEYLGFQIHIQYF	TGTGCCAGCAGTGAATACTTGGGTTTTCAGATCCACATTCAGTACTTC
NA	TRBJ1-4	TRBV6-5	14	NA	CASRQGRINEKLFF	TGTGCCAGCAGACAAGGAAGAATTAATGAAAAACTGTTTTTT
NA	TRBJ1-2	TRBV5-1	14	TRBD1	CASSTRGPDYGYTF	TGCGCCAGCAGCACTAGGGGGCCGGACTATGGCTACACCTTC
once	TRBJ2-7	TRBV6-6	14	NA	CASRGGREVYEQYF	TGTGCCAGCAGGGGAGGAAGGGAGGTCTACGAGCAGTACTTC
NA	TRBJ2-7	TRBV5-1	15	TRBD1	CASRPDREVSYEQYF	TGCGCCAGCAGGCCCGACAGGGAAGTAAGCTACGAGCAGTACTTC
NA	TRBJ2-1	TRBV6-5	13	TRBD2	CASTSGEGVEQFF	TGTGCCAGCACTAGCGGGGAAGGGGTTGAGCAGTTCTTC
NA	TRBJ1-1	TRBV7-8	13	NA	CASSLSESTEAFF	TGTGCCAGCAGCCTAAGTGAATCAACTGAAGCTTTCTTT
NA	TRBJ2-5	TRBV5-1	15	TRBD2	CASRGLAGARETQYF	TGCGCCAGCAGGGGACTAGCGGGGGCTCGGGAGACCCAGTACTTC
NA	TRBJ2-3	TRBV7-3	14	NA	CASSLTGSTDTQYF	TGTGCCAGCAGCCTTACCGGGAGCACAGATACGCAGTATTTT
NA	TRBJ2-3	TRBV19	19	NA	CASSKWGRAPRWGTDTQYF	TGTGCCAGTAGTAAATGGGGGCGGGCGCCGCGGTGGGGCACAGATACGCAGTATTTT
NA	TRBJ1-6	TRBV2	14	NA	CASTMGRGNSPLHF	TGTGCCAGCACGATGGGTCGGGGTAATTCACCCCTCCACTTT